This T cell receptor beta chain was sequenced for a study of CD8+CD57+ T cells in acquired aplastic anemia. Study at large: On average, sorted CD4+ and CD8+ cells gave around 3.3 ug of DNA. Mean read depth for CD4+ cells from healthy donors was roughly 10 million.

Findings of the study overall: Patients and controls shared 25 to 30 CD8+ CDR3 sequences, which appeared highly expressed in patients and within their immunodominant clones. For CD8+ Simpson's diversity, patients and controls showed no significant difference.

It was genomic DNA that served as the template for profiling TCR beta VDJ and CDR3. TCRdb re-derived calls from the reads in MiXCR, one entry per CDR3 protein. The data show 350,000 to 450,000 distinct CDR3 sequences, 65% to 80% seen once. Germline CDR1 is MNHNS and CDR2 is SASEGT. Trimming cost V 6 bases and J 1 base, with 12 bases left between them. CDR3 length: 14 residues. This clonotype has at least ten counts. The antigen remains unidentified. The material sequenced was sorted CD4+, CD8+, or CD8+CD57+ T cells (not recorded which) from PBMCs. The V call is TRBV6-1, the J call TRBJ1-1; D perhaps matches TRBD1 (6 bases). The receptor's source is a human donor in good health, serving as a control. The CDR3 loop is CASSRGHPNTEAFF. CDR3 sequence (DNA): TGTGCCAGCAGCAGGGGACACCCGAACACTGAAGCTTTCTTT.